This T cell receptor beta chain came from a study of blood T cell repertoires in COVID-19. Study context: PBMCs, B-cell-depleted T cells, or T cells provided the cDNA or gDNA that made up the material.

The V segment lost 4 bases and the J segment 3 bases; nucleotides outside the gene matches: 6. This CDR3 region has 14 residues. Germline V gene data show CDR1 as SGHTS and CDR2 as YDEGEE. Original processing notes: From reference gene primer amplification, estimates of nucleated cell counts were derived. Only in-frame clones appear in the TCRdb table, and some are missing; sequencing was by immunoSEQ multiplex PCR. V and J calls and clone size follow that table, whereas D and trimming were derived from the DNA. The table has around 250,000 clones, around 84% seen once. The receptor's source is a woman aged 18-29 years with acute or convalescent COVID-19. Sequencing was done on a sample of peripheral blood. The chain carries TRBV5-8 and TRBJ2-7, with TRBD1 matching over 8 bases. The CDR3 nucleotides read TGTGCCAGCAGCCCCACAGGGGGGTACTACGAGCAGTACTTC. Residues: CASSPTGGYYEQYF. The full variable domain, in which reference TRBV5-8 and TRBJ2-7 provide the parts outside the CDR3, is EAGVTQSPTHLIKTRGQQATLRCSPISGHTSVYWYQQALGLGLQFLLWYDEGEERNRGNFPPRFSGRQFPNYSSELNVNALELEDSALYLCASSPTGGYYEQYFGPGTRLTVT.